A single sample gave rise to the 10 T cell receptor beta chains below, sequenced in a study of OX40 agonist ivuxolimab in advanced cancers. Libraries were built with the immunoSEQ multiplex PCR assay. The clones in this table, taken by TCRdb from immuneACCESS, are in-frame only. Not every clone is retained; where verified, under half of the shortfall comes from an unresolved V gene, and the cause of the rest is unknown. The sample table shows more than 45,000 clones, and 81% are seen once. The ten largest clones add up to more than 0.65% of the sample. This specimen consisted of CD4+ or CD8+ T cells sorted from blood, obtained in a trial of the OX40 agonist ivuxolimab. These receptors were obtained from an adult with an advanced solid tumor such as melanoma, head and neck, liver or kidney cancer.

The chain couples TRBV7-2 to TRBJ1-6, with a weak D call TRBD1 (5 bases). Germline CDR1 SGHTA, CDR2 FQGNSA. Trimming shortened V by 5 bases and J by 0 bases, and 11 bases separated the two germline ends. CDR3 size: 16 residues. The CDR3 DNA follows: TGTGCCAGCAGCCGGGACGGAGTCTCCTATAATTCACCCCTCCACTTT. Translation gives CASSRDGVSYNSPLHF.

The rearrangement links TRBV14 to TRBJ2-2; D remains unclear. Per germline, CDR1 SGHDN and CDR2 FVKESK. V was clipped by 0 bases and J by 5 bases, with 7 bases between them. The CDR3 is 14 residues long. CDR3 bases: TGTGCCAGCAGCCAAGATCGAAGGACCGGGGAGCTGTTTTTT. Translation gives CASSQDRRTGELFF.

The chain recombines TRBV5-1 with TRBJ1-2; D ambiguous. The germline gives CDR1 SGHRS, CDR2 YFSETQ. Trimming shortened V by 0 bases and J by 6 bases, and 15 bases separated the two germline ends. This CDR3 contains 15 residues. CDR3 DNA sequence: TGCGCCAGCAGCTTGGCCAGGAACAGCGGGGATGGCTACACCTTC. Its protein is CASSLARNSGDGYTF.

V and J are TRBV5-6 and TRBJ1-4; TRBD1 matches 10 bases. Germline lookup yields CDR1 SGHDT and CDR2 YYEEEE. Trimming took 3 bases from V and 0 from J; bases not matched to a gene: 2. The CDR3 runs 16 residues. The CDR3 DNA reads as TGTGCCAGCAGCTGGGACAGGGGCTCAACTAATGAAAAACTGTTTTTT. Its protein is CASSWDRGSTNEKLFF. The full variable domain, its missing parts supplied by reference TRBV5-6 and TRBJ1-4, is DAGVTQSPTHLIKTRGQQVTLRCSPKSGHDTVSWYQQALGQGPQFIFQYYEEEERQRGNFPDRFSGHQFPNYSSELNVNALLLGDSALYLCASSWDRGSTNEKLFFGSGTQLSVL.

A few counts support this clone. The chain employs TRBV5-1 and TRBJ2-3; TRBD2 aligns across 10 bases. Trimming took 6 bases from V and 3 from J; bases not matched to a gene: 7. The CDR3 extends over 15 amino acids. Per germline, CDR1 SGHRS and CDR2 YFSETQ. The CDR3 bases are TGCGCCAGCATCCCTAGCGGGGGAAGGACAGATACGCAGTATTTT. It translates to CASIPSGGRTDTQYF.

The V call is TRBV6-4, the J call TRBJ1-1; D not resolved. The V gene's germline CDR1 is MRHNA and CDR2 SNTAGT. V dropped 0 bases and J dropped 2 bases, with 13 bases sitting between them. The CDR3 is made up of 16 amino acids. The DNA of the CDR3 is TGTGCCAGCAGTGACTCGGGGTGGAGGGCCAACACTGAAGCTTTCTTT. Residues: CASSDSGWRANTEAFF.

The CDR3 loop reads CASAPGDTGELFF. CDR3 sequence (DNA): TGCGCCAGCGCTCCGGGCGACACCGGGGAGCTGTTTTTT. This chain connects TRBV10-1 to TRBJ2-2; no reliable D call. The CDR3 is made up of 13 amino acids. Deletions cut 8 bases from V and 3 bases from J, with 10 bases between. From germline, CDR1 is WNHNN and CDR2 SYGVQD (reference sequence).

DNA for the CDR3: TGTGCCACCCGGACAGGGGGAGCTGAAAAACTGTTTTTT. Protein: CATRTGGAEKLFF. This rearrangement joins TRBV6-1 to TRBJ1-4, with 10 bases identical to TRBD1. Germline V CDR1 and CDR2: MNHNS, SASEGT. Trimming cost V 10 bases and J 7 bases; bases outside gene matches: 6. This CDR3 comprises 13 residues.

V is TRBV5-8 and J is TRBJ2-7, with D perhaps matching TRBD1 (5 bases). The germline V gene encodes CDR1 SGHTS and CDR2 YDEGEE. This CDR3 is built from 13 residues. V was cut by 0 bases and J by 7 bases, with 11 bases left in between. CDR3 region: CASSLGQSGEQYF. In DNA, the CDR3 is TGTGCCAGCAGCTTGGGACAGTCGGGTGAGCAGTACTTC.

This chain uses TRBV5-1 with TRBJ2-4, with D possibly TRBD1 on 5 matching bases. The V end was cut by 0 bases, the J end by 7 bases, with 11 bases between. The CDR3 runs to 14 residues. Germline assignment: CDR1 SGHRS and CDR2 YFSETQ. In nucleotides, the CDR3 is TGCGCCAGCAGCTTGGGGACACATTTCAACATTCAGTACTTC. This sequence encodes CASSLGTHFNIQYF.